Each of the 15 T cell receptor beta chains below was sequenced from the same sample in a study of regulatory T cells in long-lasting Graves disease. Time point described: persistent/refractory GD, antithyroid drugs over 5 years with positive TRAb. From PBMCs, RNA was extracted and then used to make the TCR library. Through Arm-PCR of CDR3 regions and iRepertoire HTBI primers, TCR beta libraries were built. TCRdb called the multiplex PCR reads again in MiXCR, with one record for every CDR3 protein. The repertoire includes 500,000 to 700,000 distinct CDR3 sequences, about 32% of them detected once, and about two fifths sits in the top ten. This material consisted of peripheral blood mononuclear cells (PBMCs), taken when the disease was refractory, from a patient treated with antithyroid drugs. These receptors all stem from a female donor with Graves disease.

V and J are TRBV19 and TRBJ1-4; 7 bases fit TRBD1. The CDR3 is made up of 16 amino acids. Trimming cost V 5 bases and J 8 bases; bases outside gene matches: 14. Germline assignment: CDR1 LNHDA and CDR2 SQIVND (reference sequence). The CDR3 DNA reads as TGTGCCAGTAGTCCCTCCCCGGAGGGGGCGCGGGAAAAACTGTTTTTT. Translating it yields CASSPSPEGAREKLFF.

This clonotype has a count of ten or more. V is TRBV12-3 or TRBV12-4 and J is TRBJ1-6; D is uncertain. V lost 4 bases, J lost 9 bases, and 4 bases lay in between. The CDR3 consists of 11 residues. CDR3 sequence reads: CASSYGSPLHF. The CDR3 nucleotides read TGTGCCAGCAGTTATGGTTCACCCCTCCACTTT.

This clonotype was seen ten or more times. The chain joins TRBV12-3 or TRBV12-4 to TRBJ1-4; D ambiguous. This CDR3 contains 15 residues. V lost 1 base, J lost 7 bases, and 13 bases lay in between. Written as DNA, the CDR3 is TGTGCCAGCAGTTTAGGTGGTAGGGTGCGTGAAAAACTGTTTTTT. It encodes CASSLGGRVREKLFF.

The chain couples TRBV5-1 to TRBJ1-1; perhaps TRBD1 as D (6 bases). CDR3 length equals 14 residues. Germline values: CDR1 SGHRS, CDR2 YFSETQ. V lost 3 bases and J 4 bases, leaving 13 bases between the germline ends. CDR3 in amino acids: CASSSEEGGTEAFF. The CDR3 region has the DNA TGCGCCAGCAGCTCTGAGGAGGGGGGCACTGAAGCTTTCTTT.

This clonotype was counted between two and nine times. The rearrangement links TRBV11-3 to TRBJ2-2, with a possible D match to TRBD2 (6 bases). Deletions cut 5 bases from V and 2 bases from J, with 12 bases between. This CDR3 has 15 residues. CDR1 is SGHNT, CDR2 YENEEA, per germline. The CDR3 nucleotides are TGTGCCAGCAGCCCACGCGCGGGAAACACCGGGGAGCTGTTTTTT. Translation: CASSPRAGNTGELFF.

This clonotype was observed a handful of times. The genes are TRBV20-1 and TRBJ1-5, with unresolved D. Trimming removed 1 base from V and 0 bases from J, with 7 bases in between. There are 14 residues in the CDR3. The V gene's germline CDR1 is DFQATT and CDR2 SNEGSKA (reference sequence). CDR3 amino acids: CSARVDNSNQPQHF. The CDR3 DNA reads TGCAGTGCTAGAGTCGACAATAGCAATCAGCCCCAGCATTTT.

The chain couples TRBV9 to TRBJ2-7; 11 positions agree with TRBD2. The V gene end was trimmed by 3 bases and the J gene end by 2 bases; junction bases not matched to a gene: 1. Germline CDR1 and CDR2: SGDLS and YYNGEE. This CDR3 has 14 residues. The DNA of the CDR3 is TGTGCCAGCAGCGGGGGACTAGCGGCCTACGAGCAGTACTTC. As protein: CASSGGLAAYEQYF.

The gene calls are TRBV15 and TRBJ1-2, with D perhaps matching TRBD1 (6 bases). The CDR3 covers 17 residues. In germline, CDR1 is LNHNV, CDR2 YYDKDF (reference sequence). With 0 bases removed from V and 3 bases from J, the gap between germline ends came to 17 bases. The CDR3 protein is CATSRDSVVGGDYGYTF. Written as DNA, the CDR3 is TGTGCCACCAGCAGAGATAGCGTGGTAGGGGGAGACTATGGCTACACCTTC.

The genes are TRBV7-2 and TRBJ2-1, with TRBD2 matching 10 bases. CDR1 is SGHTA, CDR2 FQGNSA, per germline. This CDR3 has 16 amino acids. With 0 bases clipped from V and 4 bases from J, the junction kept 3 bases outside the gene matches. The CDR3 loop is CASSLAFSGRYNEQFF. The CDR3 DNA sequence: TGTGCCAGCAGCTTAGCGTTTAGCGGGAGGTACAATGAGCAGTTCTTC.

This clonotype was seen ten or more times. The chain links TRBV28 to TRBJ2-7, with a tentative D call TRBD1 (5 bases). V shed 1 base and J shed 5 bases, with 15 bases lying between them. Germline V gene sequence: CDR1 MDHEN, CDR2 SYDVKM. The CDR3 runs 15 residues. In DNA form, the CDR3 reads TGTGCCAGCAGTTTATTACAGGAATCTACCGACGAGCAGTACTTC. Amino acid sequence: CASSLLQESTDEQYF.

CDR3 nucleotide sequence: TGTGCCAGCAGTTACTCTGGCATTCCCAGACAGCCCCAGCATTTT. Encoded protein: CASSYSGIPRQPQHF. The rearrangement uses TRBV6-2 or TRBV6-3 and TRBJ1-5, with no clear D. Germline V lookup: CDR1 MNHEY, CDR2 SVGEGT. With 0 bases removed from V and 7 bases from J, the gap between germline ends came to 13 bases. This CDR3 has 15 amino acids.

This clonotype showed up many times. CDR3 nucleotide sequence: TGTGCCAGCTATCCGGGACTAGCGGCCTACGAGCAGTACTTC. It specifies CASYPGLAAYEQYF. The chain recombines TRBV2 with TRBJ2-7; 11 nucleotides agree with TRBD2. The CDR3 loop spans 14 amino acids. Germline assignment: CDR1 SNHLY and CDR2 FYNNEI. The junction had 5 bases not matched to a gene; V was cut back by 8 bases and J by 2 bases.

The chain links TRBV10-3 to TRBJ2-3, with D unresolved. Germline values: CDR1 ENHRY, CDR2 SYGVKD. Trimming shortened V by 7 bases and J by 0 bases, and 8 bases separated the two germline ends. There are 13 residues in the CDR3. CDR3 DNA sequence: TGTGCCATCAAGGCGGCTAGCACAGATACGCAGTATTTT. Translation gives CAIKAASTDTQYF.

Concerning this clonotype itself: Mismatch with germline at one junction end may stem from a read error. The DNA of the CDR3 is TGTGCCGTCAGTCCGGGGGGCAGTGACCAAGCTTTCTTT. Translated, it gives CAVSPGGSDQAFF. The chain uses TRBV10-3 and TRBJ1-1, with D possibly TRBD1 on 6 matching bases. CDR3 length equals 13 residues. CDR1 is ENHRY, CDR2 SYGVKD, per germline.

This clonotype was seen a few times. The V gene is TRBV6-1, the J gene TRBJ1-2; 9 bases agree with TRBD1. From germline, CDR1 is MNHNS and CDR2 SASEGT. V shed 6 bases and J 8 bases; nucleotides not matched to a gene: 13. The CDR3 consists of 15 residues. Here the CDR3 reads CASSPGTGQIRGYTF. For the CDR3, the DNA is TGTGCCAGCAGCCCCGGGACAGGGCAAATTAGGGGCTACACCTTC.